These T cell receptor beta chains were read from a single sample in a study of T cell repertoires in cytomegalovirus infection. TCRdb passed the reads through MiXCR, listing each CDR3 protein once. Altogether 150,000 to 200,000 distinct CDR3 sequences are present, roughly a fifth being singletons, with the ten largest covering 2.5% to 3%. Sequenced sample: PBMCs. All receptors derive from a human donor in good health (CMV status not recorded). Some clones in this sample may be carry-over from other donors' samples. The CDR3 runs from the conserved cysteine through the conserved F or W. A D gene is named only where the DNA matches it firmly. Where a row states a size, it is once, few, many or the class of an expanded clone; other rows omit it.

NA	NA	TRBV7-2	TRBJ2-3	TGTGCCAGCAGCTTAGCACAGACAGATACGCAGTATTTT	CASSLAQTDTQYF
NA	NA	TRBV19	TRBJ1-1	TGTGCCAGTAGTGCCGTAGGTCGTATGAACACTGAAGCTTTCTTT	CASSAVGRMNTEAFF
NA	many	TRBV11-3	TRBJ1-1	TGTGCCAGCAGCTTAGAAACCCAGGCAGGGATTAACACTGAAGCTTTCTTT	CASSLETQAGINTEAFF
TRBD2	few	TRBV5-4	TRBJ2-1	TGTGCCAGCAGCTTGGGGCAGGGGACTAGCGGGAGGGCCCTGTTCTTC	CASSLGQGTSGRALFF
TRBD2	NA	TRBV10-3	TRBJ2-1	TGTGCGGCGCACGGCGGGAGGGATGAGCAGTTCTTC	CAAHGGRDEQFF
TRBD1	few	TRBV6-2/TRBV6-3	TRBJ2-5	TGTGCCAGCAGTTACTCGGGACAGGGAGAGACCCAGTACTTC	CASSYSGQGETQYF
NA	NA	TRBV25-1	TRBJ2-4	TGTGCCAGCAGTGGGGACGTAAACATTCAGTACTTC	CASSGDVNIQYF
NA	once	TRBV18	TRBJ1-1	TGTGCCAGCTCACCACTGGGGGTTAACACTGAAGCTTTCTTT	CASSPLGVNTEAFF
NA	NA	TRBV4-1	TRBJ2-5	TGCGCCAGCAGCCATCCCGACAGGGAGGGAGAGACCCAGTACTTC	CASSHPDREGETQYF
TRBD2	few	TRBV6-2/TRBV6-3	TRBJ2-1	TGTGCCAGCAGTCGTGTCTGGCGGGAGGGCCCGTCCGCGAATGAGCAGTTCTTC	CASSRVWREGPSANEQFF
TRBD2	NA	TRBV19	TRBJ2-1	TGTGCCACCCGCGGGGCTAGCGGGTCAAATGAGCAGTTCTTC	CATRGASGSNEQFF
NA	many	TRBV7-2	TRBJ1-1	TGTGCCAGCAGCTTATTCAACGGGAACACTGAAGCTTTCTTT	CASSLFNGNTEAFF
NA	few	TRBV25-1	TRBJ1-4	TGTGCCAGCAGTGAATCGGAGGGGATTAATGAAAAACTGTTTTTT	CASSESEGINEKLFF
TRBD2	NA	TRBV6-1	TRBJ2-3	TGTGCCAGCAGGGAAGGTGTGGCTAGCGGGAGTCGGGATACGCAGTATTTT	CASREGVASGSRDTQYF
TRBD2	many	TRBV7-2	TRBJ2-2	TGTGCCAGCATGCCCGGTTCACTAGCGGGAGGGCCGAACACCGGGGAGCTGTTTTTT	CASMPGSLAGGPNTGELFF
NA	NA	TRBV6-1	TRBJ1-1	TGTGCCAGCACCGACGGGCGGTTGAACACTGAAGCTTTCTTT	CASTDGRLNTEAFF
NA	NA	TRBV13	TRBJ1-2	TGTGCCAGCAGCTCCAGGACTAACTATGGCTACACCTTC	CASSSRTNYGYTF
NA	few	TRBV6-2/TRBV6-3	TRBJ2-7	TGTGCCAGCACTACCCGGGACGCTAGACTATTGACCCCCTACGAGCAGTACTTC	CASTTRDARLLTPYEQYF
TRBD2	NA	TRBV5-1	TRBJ2-5	TGCGCCAGCAGCCGCGGGACTAGCCGCCAAGAGACCCAGTACTTC	CASSRGTSRQETQYF
TRBD1	many	TRBV7-2	TRBJ1-4	TGTGCCAGCAGCCTTCCGGGACAGGGTAATGAAAAACTGTTTTTT	CASSLPGQGNEKLFF
NA	NA	TRBV11-2	TRBJ2-2	TGTGCCAGCAGCTTAAGCCAGGGGAATGGCGGGGAGCTGTTTTTT	CASSLSQGNGGELFF
TRBD1	few	TRBV19	TRBJ2-7	TGTGCCAGTAGTCCGGGACAGGGGCGAACAACCTACGAGCAGTACTTC	CASSPGQGRTTYEQYF
NA	few	TRBV29-1	TRBJ2-3	TGCAGCGTTGTAGTGGGGGAAGATACGCAGTATTTT	CSVVVGEDTQYF
NA	many	TRBV7-9	TRBJ2-5	TGTGCCAGCAGCTCTAAAGTCCAGCTTTTAAGGCAGAAGGAGACCCAGTACTTC	CASSSKVQLLRQKETQYF
NA	NA	TRBV5-4	TRBJ2-5	TGTGCCAGCAGCGACCTGCCTGGAGGCGTAGAGACCCAGTACTTC	CASSDLPGGVETQYF
NA	NA	TRBV19	TRBJ1-4	TGTGCCAGTAGTCCCCAAGTGGGTTGGAATGAAAAACTGTTTTTT	CASSPQVGWNEKLFF
NA	many	TRBV7-2	TRBJ1-2	TGTGCCAGCAGCTACATGGGTCAGGGGATCTATGGCTACACCTTC	CASSYMGQGIYGYTF
NA	NA	TRBV15	TRBJ1-1	TGTGCCACCAGCAAACCCCTTACAGGTGAAGCTTTCTTT	CATSKPLTGEAFF
NA	many	TRBV29-1	TRBJ2-5	TGCAGCGTTTATAGAACAGGGTTCGGGGAGACCCAGTACTTC	CSVYRTGFGETQYF
NA	few	TRBV27	TRBJ1-1	TGTGCCAGCAGCTTCCAGGGAAGGGATGAAGCTTTCTTT	CASSFQGRDEAFF
NA	few	TRBV19	TRBJ1-6	TGTGCCAGTAGTGTGACAGGTCCAAATTCACCCCTCCACTTT	CASSVTGPNSPLHF